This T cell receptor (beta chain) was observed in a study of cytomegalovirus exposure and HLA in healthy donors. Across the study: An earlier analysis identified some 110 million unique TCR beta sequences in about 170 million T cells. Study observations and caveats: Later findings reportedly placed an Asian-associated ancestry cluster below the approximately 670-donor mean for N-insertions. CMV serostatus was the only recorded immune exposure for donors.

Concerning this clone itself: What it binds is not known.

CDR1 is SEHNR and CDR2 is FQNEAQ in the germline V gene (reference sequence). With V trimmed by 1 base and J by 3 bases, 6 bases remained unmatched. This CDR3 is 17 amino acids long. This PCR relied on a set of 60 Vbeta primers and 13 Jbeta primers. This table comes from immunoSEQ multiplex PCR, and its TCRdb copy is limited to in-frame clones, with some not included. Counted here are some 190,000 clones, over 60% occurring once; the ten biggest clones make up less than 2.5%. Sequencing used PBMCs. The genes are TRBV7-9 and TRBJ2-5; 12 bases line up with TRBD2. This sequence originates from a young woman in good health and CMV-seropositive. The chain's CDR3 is CASSLGLAGASEETQYF. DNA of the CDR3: TGTGCCAGCAGCTTAGGACTAGCGGGAGCCTCGGAAGAGACCCAGTACTTC.